This T cell receptor beta chain comes out of a study of cytomegalovirus exposure and HLA in healthy donors. With 60 Vbeta and 13 Jbeta primers, the PCR was carried out. The method was immunoSEQ multiplex PCR; TCRdb's version includes in-frame clones alone and lacks a portion of them. Of some 130,000 clones in the sample, about two thirds were seen once. Per the germline V gene, CDR1 is SGHNT and CDR2 is YYREEE (reference sequence). The CDR3 is 16 amino acids. Trimming shortened V by 9 bases and J by 0 bases, and 21 bases separated the two germline ends. The clonotype originates from a man between 45 and 60 years old in good health and CMV-seropositive. This rearrangement joins TRBV5-4 to TRBJ2-5, with TRBD2 as a possible D gene (5 bases). The sequencing sample was made of PBMCs. DNA for the CDR3: TGTGCCACCCAGAAGGCCAGGACTGGGTACCAAGAGACCCAGTACTTC. This translates into CATQKARTGYQETQYF.